Here is one T cell receptor beta chain with its context. The CDR3 covers 11 residues. The germline V gene encodes CDR1 PRHDT and CDR2 FYEKMQ (reference sequence). V was pared by 4 bases and J by 10 bases, with 9 bases between. The repertoire was sequenced with immunoSEQ multiplex PCR; TCRdb's copy has only in-frame clones and lacks some. The sample has 150,000 to 200,000 clones, over 65% seen once; the top ten hold about 4.4%. This record comes from a study of blood T cell repertoires in COVID-19. The receptor was derived from a woman between 50 and 59 years old who had recovered from COVID-19. Sequenced: PBMCs or T cells enriched from blood (not recorded which). V usage is TRBV13 and J usage is TRBJ2-3, with a possible D match to TRBD1 (5 bases). In nucleotides, the CDR3 is TGTGCCAGCAGCTCACTACAGGCGCAGTATTTT. Its protein product is CASSSLQAQYF. The whole variable domain, filled in from reference TRBV13 and TRBJ2-3, reads AAGVIQSPRHLIKEKRETATLKCYPIPRHDTVYWYQQGPGQDPQFLISFYEKMQSDKGSIPDRFSAQQFSDYHSELNMSSLELGDSALYFCASSSLQAQYFGPGTRLTVL.